Each of the 24 T cell receptor beta chains below was sequenced from the same sample in a study of blood T cells in healthy people across ages. The authors ran a second PCR of 7 to 11 cycles using a sample-barcoded 5' primer and a J-beta primer mix. MiXCR was run by TCRdb on the 5' RACE reads, yielding one entry per CDR3 protein. The table has around 750,000 distinct CDR3 sequences, about 53% seen once; the top ten hold about two fifths. The sample comprised blood. These TCRs come from a man aged 80 or over in good health.

The chain links TRBV9 to TRBJ1-5; no clear D gene. CDR3 length: 16 residues. Germline V lookup: CDR1 SGDLS, CDR2 YYNGEE. The V end lost 4 bases, the J end lost 4 bases, and 18 bases lay between the germline ends. CDR3 sequence (DNA): TGTGCCAGCAGCCCACGCGACGAAGGAGGAAATCAGCCCCAGCATTTT. It codes for CASSPRDEGGNQPQHF.

J is TRBJ2-5 and V is TRBV27; D is possibly TRBD2 (6 bases). The V end was cut by 4 bases, the J end by 11 bases, with 23 bases between. From germline, CDR1 is MNHEY and CDR2 SMNVEV (reference sequence). The CDR3 consists of 15 residues. CDR3 nucleotide sequence: TGTGCCAGCAGTTGGGGCGGGACGGTATGGAATGAGCAGTACTTC. Protein: CASSWGGTVWNEQYF.

The rearrangement links TRBV6-1 to TRBJ1-1; 7 nucleotides match TRBD1. This CDR3 comprises 13 residues. From germline, CDR1 is MNHNS and CDR2 SASEGT. V lost 11 bases to trimming and J lost 1 base; unmatched junction nucleotides: 7. The CDR3 loop reads CADRAGANTEAFF. CDR3 in DNA: TGTGCCGACAGGGCAGGGGCGAACACTGAAGCTTTCTTT.

This clonotype came up a few times. CDR3: CAISARTGWNTGELFF. CDR3 nucleotide sequence: TGTGCCATCAGTGCCAGGACAGGGTGGAACACCGGGGAGCTGTTTTTT. V and J are TRBV10-3 and TRBJ2-2; the match to TRBD1 covers 8 bases. Unmatched junction bases numbered 5, after V lost 4 bases and J lost 1 base. CDR1 is ENHRY, CDR2 SYGVKD, per germline. This CDR3 is 16 amino acids long.

V and J are TRBV7-9 and TRBJ2-2, with TRBD2 identical over 7 bases. V was pared by 5 bases and J by 1 base, with 4 bases of the junction left unmatched. This CDR3 comprises 15 residues. Per germline, CDR1 SEHNR and CDR2 FQNEAQ (reference sequence). CDR3 nucleotide sequence: TGTGCCAGCAGCCTTCTAGCGGAGAACACCGGGGAGCTGTTTTTT. This translates into CASSLLAENTGELFF.

This sequence joins TRBV28 and TRBJ1-5, with D unresolved. V was shortened by 8 bases and J by 0 bases, with 14 bases between the two germline ends. The germline V gene encodes CDR1 MDHEN and CDR2 SYDVKM. CDR3 size: 15 residues. CDR3 nucleotide sequence: TGTGCCAGCGTTTCCCGGGGAGGTAGCAATCAGCCCCAGCATTTT. It codes for CASVSRGGSNQPQHF. The full variable domain, its missing parts supplied by reference TRBV28 and TRBJ1-5, is DVKVTQSSRYLVKRTGEKVFLECVQDMDHENMFWYRQDPGLGLRLIYFSYDVKMKEKGDIPEGYSVSREKKERFSLILESASTNQTSMYLCASVSRGGSNQPQHFGDGTRLSIL.

The chain uses TRBV25-1 and TRBJ1-1; perhaps TRBD1 as D (5 bases). CDR1 is MGHDK, CDR2 SYGVNS, per germline. V lost 2 bases to trimming and J lost 1 base, with 11 bases between them. The CDR3 loop spans 15 amino acids. The CDR3 protein is CASSEQIGANTEAFF. The CDR3 DNA sequence: TGTGCCAGCAGTGAACAGATAGGGGCGAACACTGAAGCTTTCTTT.

V usage is TRBV7-8 and J usage is TRBJ2-3, with TRBD2 matching over 8 bases. V trimming: 0 bases; J trimming: 5 bases; junction bases outside the gene matches: 4. Germline V gene sequence: CDR1 SGHVS, CDR2 FQNEAQ. This CDR3 comprises 15 residues. The CDR3 bases are TGTGCCAGCAGCTTAGCGGCGGGAGGACTAGATACGCAGTATTTT. Protein sequence: CASSLAAGGLDTQYF.

The chain uses TRBV27 and TRBJ2-3, with D perhaps assigned TRBD1 or TRBD2 (5 bases each). The CDR3 is 13 residues long. Trimming shortened V by 3 bases and J by 14 bases, and 18 bases separated the two germline ends. From germline, CDR1 is MNHEY and CDR2 SMNVEV (reference sequence). This chain's CDR3 is CASSLGPIQDAYF. DNA for the CDR3: TGTGCCAGCAGTTTGGGACCGATCCAAGACGCGTATTTT.

This chain connects TRBV5-6 to TRBJ2-7; D possibly corresponds to TRBD1 (5 bases). This CDR3 is built from 14 residues. Germline loops: CDR1 SGHDT, CDR2 YYEEEE. Deletions cut 4 bases from V and 1 base from J, with 12 bases between. The CDR3 loop reads CASSTTAVSYEQYF. The CDR3 region has the DNA TGTGCCAGCAGCACGACAGCAGTATCCTACGAGCAGTACTTC.

This clonotype appeared many times. V gene TRBV4-2 combines with J gene TRBJ2-7, with 10 bases that match TRBD2. The CDR3 contains 15 residues. Germline lookup yields CDR1 LGHNA and CDR2 YNFKEQ. V gave up 5 bases and J gave up 3 bases; unmatched junction bases: 7. In DNA, the CDR3 is TGTGCCAGCAGCGCCCGGCTAGCGGGAGACTACGAGCAGTACTTC. This sequence encodes CASSARLAGDYEQYF.

The chain employs TRBV2 and TRBJ2-7; 9 nucleotides align to TRBD1. The germline CDR1 and CDR2 sequences are SNHLY and FYNNEI. The ends lost 5 bases at V and 6 bases at J; junction bases unmatched: 8. This CDR3 contains 14 residues. Here the CDR3 DNA reads TGTGCCAGCAGTATGCCGGGACAGGGTAGCGAGCAGTACTTC. Its translation: CASSMPGQGSEQYF.

This clonotype appeared a few times. The chain carries TRBV7-9 and TRBJ2-6; a weak D match, TRBD1 (6 bases). Trimming cost V 3 bases and J 4 bases, with 13 bases left between them. The CDR3 runs 16 residues. CDR1 and CDR2 (germline): SEHNR, FQNEAQ (reference sequence). CDR3: CASSFRTRGGANVLTF. The CDR3 bases are TGTGCCAGCAGCTTCCGGACCAGGGGCGGGGCCAACGTCCTGACTTTC.

With regard to this clonotype: This may stem from a read error, because a much larger clone lies one nucleotide away. V gene TRBV11-2 combines with J gene TRBJ2-7; either TRBD1 or TRBD2 may supply D (5 bases each). Germline loops: CDR1 SGHAT, CDR2 FQNNGV. With 5 bases removed from V and 2 bases from J, the gap between germline ends came to 10 bases. The CDR3 totals 13 residues. CDR3 sequence (DNA): TGTGCCAGCAGCGTAGGGACCCCCTACGAGCAGTACTTC. As protein: CASSVGTPYEQYF. The entire variable domain, with the rest obtained from reference TRBV11-2 and TRBJ2-7, is as follows: EAGVAQSPRYKIIEKRQSVAFWCNPISGHATLYWYQQILGQGPKLLIQFQNNGVVDDSQLPKDRFSAERLKGVDSTLKIQPAKLEDSAVYLCASSVGTPYEQYFGPGTRLTVT.

The rearrangement uses TRBV20-1 and TRBJ2-4, with 14 bases that match TRBD2. The last part of the DNA fits TRBJ2-7 better; the J call may be wrong. CDR1 is DFQATT and CDR2 is SNEGSKA in the germline V gene (reference sequence). The CDR3 spans 18 residues. CDR3 region: CSARVTSGGEGTPYEQYF. Written as DNA, the CDR3 is TGCAGTGCTAGAGTGACTAGCGGGGGGGAGGGGACACCCTACGAGCAGTACTTC.

The rearrangement joins TRBV7-9 to TRBJ2-7; 7 nucleotides agree with TRBD1. The J call is in doubt because the DNA end fits TRBJ2-5 better. Germline CDR1 and CDR2: SEHNR and FQNEAQ (reference sequence). This CDR3 has 14 amino acids. Written as DNA, the CDR3 is TGTGCCAGCAGCTTGGGACAGCCTATAGAGACCCAGTACTTC. Protein sequence: CASSLGQPIETQYF.

The chain recombines TRBV14 with TRBJ2-3; 7 nucleotides agree with TRBD2. The CDR3 sequence is 15 residues long. V shed 0 bases, J shed 5 bases, and the junction held 5 bases outside the gene matches. The germline V gene encodes CDR1 SGHDN and CDR2 FVKESK. For the CDR3, the DNA is TGTGCCAGCAGCCAAGACGGGGCGGGAGAAGATACGCAGTATTTT. It encodes CASSQDGAGEDTQYF.

This clonotype has at least ten counts. The rearrangement uses TRBV2 and TRBJ2-7; 8 bases fit TRBD1. CDR3 length equals 12 residues. CDR1 is SNHLY, CDR2 FYNNEI, per germline. J lost 6 bases, V lost 5 bases, and 3 bases had no gene match. In nucleotides, the CDR3 is TGTGCCAGCAGTCCAGGGGGCGGCGAGCAGTACTTC. It encodes CASSPGGGEQYF.

The chain combines TRBV27 with TRBJ2-7, with D perhaps given as TRBD1 or TRBD2 (6 bases each). The CDR3 loop spans 13 amino acids. V dropped 5 bases and J dropped 7 bases, with 15 bases sitting between them. CDR1 is MNHEY, CDR2 SMNVEV, per germline (reference sequence). In nucleotides, the CDR3 is TGTGCCAGCAGTAAAACTCAGGGGAGGGAGCAGTACTTC. As protein: CASSKTQGREQYF.

The table lists this clonotype with a few counts. This chain links TRBV3-1 with TRBJ1-2, with D hard to call. From germline, CDR1 is LGHDT and CDR2 YNNKEL (reference sequence). Trimming left V 4 bases short and J 8 bases short, with 11 bases between. The CDR3 length is 12 residues. The CDR3 loop is CASSLDSEGYTF. CDR3 coding DNA: TGTGCCAGCAGCCTGGACTCTGAAGGCTACACCTTC.

A note on this clonotype: This is likely a read error, given that the CDR3 carries no conserved phenylalanine or tryptophan at its end. The chain joins TRBV5-1 to TRBJ2-1, with 8 bases that match TRBD2. Looked up from germline, CDR1 is SGHRS and CDR2 is YFSETQ. The CDR3 extends over 17 amino acids. CDR3 region: CASSVLTSGPSYNEQFL. For the CDR3, the DNA is TGCGCCAGCAGCGTTCTTACTAGCGGACCCTCCTACAACGAGCAGTTCTTA.

The rearrangement links TRBV29-1 to TRBJ2-4, with D possibly matching TRBD1 (6 bases). This CDR3 has 13 residues. Trimming took 1 base from V and 9 from J, leaving 13 bases between them. Germline V lookup: CDR1 SQVTM, CDR2 ANQGSEA. The CDR3 reads CSVEGGLVSIQYF. The CDR3 region has the DNA TGCAGCGTTGAAGGGGGGCTAGTAAGCATTCAGTACTTC.

This clonotype was seen a handful of times. The chain joins TRBV7-2 to TRBJ1-2; D is uncertain. The germline V gene encodes CDR1 SGHTA and CDR2 FQGNSA. V was cut by 5 bases and J by 1 base, with 11 bases left in between. The CDR3 contains 14 residues. CDR3 nucleotide sequence: TGTGCCAGCAGCAGAAGGGAGATTAACTATGGCTACACCTTC. This translates into CASSRREINYGYTF.

This clonotype showed up just a few times. The V gene is TRBV7-9, the J gene TRBJ1-5; no clear D gene. Germline V gene lookup returns CDR1 SEHNR and CDR2 FQNEAQ (reference sequence). The CDR3 runs 13 residues. V was pared by 7 bases and J by 0 bases, with 7 bases between. The CDR3 DNA reads TGTGCCAGCATGGTGGATAGCAATCAGCCCCAGCATTTT. Translating it yields CASMVDSNQPQHF.